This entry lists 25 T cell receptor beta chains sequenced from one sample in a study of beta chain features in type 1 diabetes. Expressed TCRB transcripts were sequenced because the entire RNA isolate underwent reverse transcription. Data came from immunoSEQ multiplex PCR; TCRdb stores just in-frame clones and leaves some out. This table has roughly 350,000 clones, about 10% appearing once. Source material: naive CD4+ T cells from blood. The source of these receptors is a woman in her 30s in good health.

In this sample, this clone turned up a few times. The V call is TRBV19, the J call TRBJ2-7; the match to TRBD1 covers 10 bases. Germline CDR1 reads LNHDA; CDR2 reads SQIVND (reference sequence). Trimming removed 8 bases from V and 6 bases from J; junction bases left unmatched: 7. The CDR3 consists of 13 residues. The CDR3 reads CASGRDRGLEQYF. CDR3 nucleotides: TGTGCCAGTGGTCGGGACAGGGGCCTCGAGCAGTACTTC.

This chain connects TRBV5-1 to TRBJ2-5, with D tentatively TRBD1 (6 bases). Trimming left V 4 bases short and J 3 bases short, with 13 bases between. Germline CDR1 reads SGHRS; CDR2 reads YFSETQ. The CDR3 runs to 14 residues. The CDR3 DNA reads TGCGCCAGCAGCCCCCGGACAGCAAAAGAGACCCAGTACTTC. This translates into CASSPRTAKETQYF.

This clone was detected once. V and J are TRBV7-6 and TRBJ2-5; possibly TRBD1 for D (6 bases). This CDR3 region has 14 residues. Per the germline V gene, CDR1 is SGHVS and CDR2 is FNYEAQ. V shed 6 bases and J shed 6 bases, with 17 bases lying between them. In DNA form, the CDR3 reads TGTGCCAGCAGGTATAACAGGGATGCGAAGACCCAGTACTTC. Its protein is CASRYNRDAKTQYF.

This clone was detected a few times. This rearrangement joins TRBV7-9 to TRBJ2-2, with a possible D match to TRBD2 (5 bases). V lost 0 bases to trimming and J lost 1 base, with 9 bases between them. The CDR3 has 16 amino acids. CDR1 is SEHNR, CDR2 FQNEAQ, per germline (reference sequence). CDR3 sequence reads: CASSLAVGRNTGELFF. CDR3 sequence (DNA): TGTGCCAGCAGCTTAGCGGTGGGGAGGAACACCGGGGAGCTGTTTTTT.

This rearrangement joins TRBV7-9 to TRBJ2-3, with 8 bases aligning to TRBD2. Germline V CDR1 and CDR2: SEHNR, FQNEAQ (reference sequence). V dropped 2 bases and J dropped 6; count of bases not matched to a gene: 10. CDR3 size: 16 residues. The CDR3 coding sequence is TGTGCCAGCAGCTTAAATTCCGGGAGGGCTGCTGATACGCAGTATTTT. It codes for CASSLNSGRAADTQYF.

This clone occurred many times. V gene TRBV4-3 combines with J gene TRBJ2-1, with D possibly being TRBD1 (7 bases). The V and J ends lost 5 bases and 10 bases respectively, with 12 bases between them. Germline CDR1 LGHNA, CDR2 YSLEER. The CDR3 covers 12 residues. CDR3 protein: CASSKQGREQFF. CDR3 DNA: TGCGCCAGCAGCAAACAGGGGAGGGAGCAGTTCTTC.

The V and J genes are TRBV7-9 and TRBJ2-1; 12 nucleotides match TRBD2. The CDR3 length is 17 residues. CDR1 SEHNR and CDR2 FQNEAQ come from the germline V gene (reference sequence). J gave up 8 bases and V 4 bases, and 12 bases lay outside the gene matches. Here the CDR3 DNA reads TGTGCCAGCAGCTCCCATTGGACTAGCGGGACTGGCGATGAGCAGTTCTTC. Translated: CASSSHWTSGTGDEQFF.

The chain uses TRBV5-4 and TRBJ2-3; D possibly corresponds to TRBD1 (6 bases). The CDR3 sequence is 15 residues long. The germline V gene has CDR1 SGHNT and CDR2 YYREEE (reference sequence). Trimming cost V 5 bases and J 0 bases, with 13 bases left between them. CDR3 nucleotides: TGTGCCAGCAGACGCCCCGGACAGAGCACAGATACGCAGTATTTT. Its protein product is CASRRPGQSTDTQYF. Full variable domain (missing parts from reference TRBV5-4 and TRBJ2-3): ETGVTQSPTHLIKTRGQQVTLRCSSQSGHNTVSWYQQALGQGPQFIFQYYREEENGRGNFPPRFSGLQFPNYSSELNVNALELDDSALYLCASRRPGQSTDTQYFGPGTRLTVL.

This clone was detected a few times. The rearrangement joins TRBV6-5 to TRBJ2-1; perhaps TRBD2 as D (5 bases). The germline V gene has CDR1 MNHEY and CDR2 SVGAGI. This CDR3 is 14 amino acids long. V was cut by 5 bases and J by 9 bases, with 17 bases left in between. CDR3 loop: CASSTHRTSSEQFF. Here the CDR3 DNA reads TGTGCCAGCAGTACCCACCGGACTTCTAGTGAGCAGTTCTTC.

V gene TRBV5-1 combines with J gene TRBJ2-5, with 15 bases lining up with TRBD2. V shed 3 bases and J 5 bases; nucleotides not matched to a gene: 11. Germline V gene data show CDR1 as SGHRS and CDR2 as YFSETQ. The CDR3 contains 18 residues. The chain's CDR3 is CASSYLVGLAGGFETQYF. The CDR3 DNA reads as TGCGCCAGCAGCTACCTCGTGGGACTAGCGGGAGGTTTTGAGACCCAGTACTTC.

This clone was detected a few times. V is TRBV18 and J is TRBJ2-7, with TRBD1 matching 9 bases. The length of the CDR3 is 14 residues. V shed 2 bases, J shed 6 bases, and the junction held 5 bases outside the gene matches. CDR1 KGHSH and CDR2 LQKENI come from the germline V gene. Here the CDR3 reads CASSPGRDRAEQYF. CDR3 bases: TGTGCCAGCTCACCAGGCCGGGACAGGGCCGAGCAGTACTTC.

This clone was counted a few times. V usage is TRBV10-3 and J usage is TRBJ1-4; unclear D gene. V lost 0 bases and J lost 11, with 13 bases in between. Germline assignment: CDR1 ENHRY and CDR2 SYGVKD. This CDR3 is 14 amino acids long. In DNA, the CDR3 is TGTGCCATCAGTGAGTCCAGCGGTCTTGGGAAACTGTTTTTT. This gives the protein CAISESSGLGKLFF.

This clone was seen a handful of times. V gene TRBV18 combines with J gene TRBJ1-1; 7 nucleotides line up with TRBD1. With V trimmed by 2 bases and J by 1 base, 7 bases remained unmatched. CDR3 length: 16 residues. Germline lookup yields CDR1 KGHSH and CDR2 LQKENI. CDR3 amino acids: CASSPVFTGANTEAFF. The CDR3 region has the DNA TGTGCCAGCTCACCAGTGTTCACAGGGGCGAACACTGAAGCTTTCTTT.

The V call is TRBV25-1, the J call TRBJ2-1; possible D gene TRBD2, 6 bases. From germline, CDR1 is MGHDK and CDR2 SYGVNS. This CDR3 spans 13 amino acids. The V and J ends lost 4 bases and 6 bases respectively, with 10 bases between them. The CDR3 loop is CASSGAGRNEQFF. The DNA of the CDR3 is TGTGCCAGCAGTGGAGCGGGTCGCAATGAGCAGTTCTTC.

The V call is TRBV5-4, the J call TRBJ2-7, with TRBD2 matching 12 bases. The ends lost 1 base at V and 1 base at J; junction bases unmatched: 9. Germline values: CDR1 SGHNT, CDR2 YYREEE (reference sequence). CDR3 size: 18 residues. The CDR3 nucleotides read TGTGCCAGCAGCTTGAAGGTCGTCGGACTAGCGGGGTCCTACGAGCAGTACTTC. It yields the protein CASSLKVVGLAGSYEQYF.

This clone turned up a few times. DNA of the CDR3: TGCGCCAGCAGCCAGGAGGACAGGGTTAACACCGGGGAGCTGTTTTTT. Protein product: CASSQEDRVNTGELFF. The gene calls are TRBV4-3 and TRBJ2-2, with 8 bases that match TRBD1. Germline V gene data show CDR1 as LGHNA and CDR2 as YSLEER. This CDR3 contains 16 residues. Losses at the gene ends were 3 bases for V and 2 bases for J; bases not matched to a gene: 5.

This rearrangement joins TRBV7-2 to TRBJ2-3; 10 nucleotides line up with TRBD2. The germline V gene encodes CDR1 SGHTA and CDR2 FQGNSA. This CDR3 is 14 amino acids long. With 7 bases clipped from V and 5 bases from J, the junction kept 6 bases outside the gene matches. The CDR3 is CASISRTSGDTQYF. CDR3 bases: TGTGCCAGCATCTCGCGGACTAGCGGAGATACGCAGTATTTT.

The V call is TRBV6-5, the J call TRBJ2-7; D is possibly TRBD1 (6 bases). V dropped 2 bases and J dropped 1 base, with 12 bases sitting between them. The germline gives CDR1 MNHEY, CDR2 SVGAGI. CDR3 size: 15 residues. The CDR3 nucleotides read TGTGCCAGCAGTTACGGGGACACCCGATCCTACGAGCAGTACTTC. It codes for CASSYGDTRSYEQYF.

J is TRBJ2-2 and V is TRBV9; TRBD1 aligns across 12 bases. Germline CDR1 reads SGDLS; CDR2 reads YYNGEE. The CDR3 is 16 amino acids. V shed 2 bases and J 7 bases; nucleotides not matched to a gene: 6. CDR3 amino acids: CASSVRGQGAIGELFF. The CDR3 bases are TGTGCCAGCAGCGTTAGGGGACAGGGGGCAATCGGGGAGCTGTTTTTT.

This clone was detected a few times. Here the CDR3 DNA reads TGTGCCAGCAGTGAAGTGCTAGCGGGAGAGACCCAGTACTTC. Encoded protein: CASSEVLAGETQYF. V gene TRBV25-1 combines with J gene TRBJ2-5, with 8 bases identical to TRBD2. J gave up 4 bases and V 2 bases, and 3 bases lay outside the gene matches. In germline, CDR1 is MGHDK, CDR2 SYGVNS. The CDR3 runs 14 residues. The full variable domain, its missing parts supplied by reference TRBV25-1 and TRBJ2-5, is EADIYQTPRYLVIGTGKKITLECSQTMGHDKMYWYQQDPGMELHLIHYSYGVNSTEKGDLSSESTVSRIRTEHFPLTLESARPSHTSQYLCASSEVLAGETQYFGPGTRLLVL.

Here the CDR3 reads CASSSPGRSYEQYF. The DNA for the CDR3 is TGTGCCAGCAGCTCCCCGGGGAGGAGCTACGAGCAGTACTTC. V is TRBV5-6 and J is TRBJ2-7; TRBD2 might be the D (6 bases). Trimming shortened V by 3 bases and J by 3 bases, and 13 bases separated the two germline ends. Germline CDR1 SGHDT, CDR2 YYEEEE. The CDR3 is 14 residues long.

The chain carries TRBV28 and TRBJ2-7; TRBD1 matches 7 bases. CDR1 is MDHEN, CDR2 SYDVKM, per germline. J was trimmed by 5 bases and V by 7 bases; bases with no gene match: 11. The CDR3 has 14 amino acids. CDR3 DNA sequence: TGTGCCAGCACCCAAGACAGGGCGAGGCACGAGCAGTACTTC. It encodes CASTQDRARHEQYF.

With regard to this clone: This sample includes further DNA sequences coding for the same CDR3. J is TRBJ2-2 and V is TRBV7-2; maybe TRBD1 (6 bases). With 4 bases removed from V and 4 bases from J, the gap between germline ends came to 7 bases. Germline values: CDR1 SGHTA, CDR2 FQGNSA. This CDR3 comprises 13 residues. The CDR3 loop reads CASSSQGTGELFF. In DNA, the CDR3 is TGTGCCAGCAGCTCACAGGGCACCGGGGAGCTGTTTTTT.

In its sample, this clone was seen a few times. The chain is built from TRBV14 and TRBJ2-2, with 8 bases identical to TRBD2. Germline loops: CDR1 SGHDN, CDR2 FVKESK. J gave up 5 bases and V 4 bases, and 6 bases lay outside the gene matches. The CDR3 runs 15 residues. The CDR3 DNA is TGTGCCAGCAGCCCCAACCCGGGAGGGACCGGGGAGCTGTTTTTT. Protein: CASSPNPGGTGELFF.

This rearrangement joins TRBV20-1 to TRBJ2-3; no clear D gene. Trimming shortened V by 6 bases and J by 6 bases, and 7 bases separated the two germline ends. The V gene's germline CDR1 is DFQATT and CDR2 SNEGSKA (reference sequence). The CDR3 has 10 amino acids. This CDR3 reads CSATSDTQYF. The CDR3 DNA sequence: TGCAGTGCGACTTCCGATACGCAGTATTTT.